Listed here are 21 T cell receptor beta chains from one sample, sequenced in a study of cytomegalovirus exposure and HLA in healthy donors. The PCR was carried out with 60 Vbeta primers and 13 Jbeta primers. The repertoire was sequenced with immunoSEQ multiplex PCR; TCRdb's copy has only in-frame clones and lacks some. The sample holds about 140,000 clones; roughly three quarters are singletons and the top ten take 1.6%. Material: PBMCs. The origin of the receptors is a woman aged 25 to 39 in good health and CMV-seronegative.

The chain joins TRBV7-3 to TRBJ1-2; TRBD1 matches 7 bases. J lost 4 bases, V lost 5 bases, and 10 bases had no gene match. Germline V gene data show CDR1 as SGHTA and CDR2 as FQGTGA. The CDR3 has 15 amino acids. CDR3 loop: CASSPPGQTFYGYTF. The CDR3 DNA is TGTGCCAGCAGCCCGCCGGGACAGACCTTCTATGGCTACACCTTC.

There are a few counts of this clone. The chain carries TRBV6-1 and TRBJ1-1; D perhaps matches TRBD1 (5 bases). The CDR3 contains 17 residues. The germline gives CDR1 MNHNS, CDR2 SASEGT. V shed 0 bases and J shed 1 base, with 15 bases lying between them. The CDR3 is CASSEALRGFANTEAFF. CDR3 bases: TGTGCCAGCAGTGAAGCGCTTCGGGGGTTCGCGAACACTGAAGCTTTCTTT.

This clone has just a few counts. V and J are TRBV5-1 and TRBJ2-3; the match to TRBD2 covers 8 bases. Trimming took 4 bases from V and 1 from J; bases not matched to a gene: 17. The germline V gene encodes CDR1 SGHRS and CDR2 YFSETQ. This CDR3 region has 19 residues. CDR3 sequence (DNA): TGCGCCAGCAGCGGGTCGGGGGGGCTGAAGATAAAAGGCACAGATACGCAGTATTTT. Translated: CASSGSGGLKIKGTDTQYF.

The chain has TRBV6-1 and TRBJ2-3; no reliable D call. Germline V gene sequence: CDR1 MNHNS, CDR2 SASEGT. The V end lost 10 bases, the J end lost 2 bases, and 13 bases lay between the germline ends. The CDR3 runs 13 residues. DNA for the CDR3: TGTGCCACCCTCGTGCCTAACACAGATACGCAGTATTTT. Protein product: CATLVPNTDTQYF.

The chain links TRBV7-8 to TRBJ1-5; D perhaps matches TRBD1 (5 bases). Germline values: CDR1 SGHVS, CDR2 FQNEAQ. The CDR3 totals 15 residues. Trimming took off 1 base at V and 4 bases at J, with 11 bases between the two ends. The CDR3 region has the DNA TGTGCCAGCAGCTTAGGGATCGGGGGGAATCAGCCCCAGCATTTT. Its protein product is CASSLGIGGNQPQHF.

V and J are TRBV28 and TRBJ2-7; D remains ambiguous. The V and J ends lost 5 bases and 4 bases respectively, with 9 bases between them. CDR1 is MDHEN and CDR2 is SYDVKM in the germline V gene. The CDR3 length is 12 residues. The CDR3 DNA sequence: TGTGCCAGCAGTCAACGGGTTTACGAGCAGTACTTC. Translation: CASSQRVYEQYF.

This chain joins TRBV7-8 and TRBJ2-5; 13 bases are a match to TRBD2. The CDR3 has 17 residues. V was pared by 5 bases and J by 1 base, with 7 bases of the junction left unmatched. In germline, CDR1 is SGHVS, CDR2 FQNEAQ. The CDR3 coding sequence is TGTGCCAGCAGCAGGGGACTAGCGGGGATCCGCCAAGAGACCCAGTACTTC. This sequence encodes CASSRGLAGIRQETQYF.

The gene calls are TRBV25-1 and TRBJ2-5; unclear D gene. The length of the CDR3 is 14 residues. Per germline, CDR1 MGHDK and CDR2 SYGVNS. Trimming pared 3 bases from V and 2 bases from J, leaving 10 bases between. CDR3 sequence reads: CASSDRRLQETQYF. The DNA of the CDR3 is TGTGCCAGCAGTGATCGCAGGCTACAAGAGACCCAGTACTTC.

The V gene is TRBV30, the J gene TRBJ2-3; 9 nucleotides match TRBD2. This CDR3 has 14 residues. CDR1 is GTSNPN, CDR2 SVGIG, per germline (reference sequence). J gave up 5 bases and V 2 bases, and 5 bases lay outside the gene matches. The CDR3 loop reads CAWSMSGRIDTQYF. The DNA for the CDR3 is TGTGCCTGGAGTATGAGCGGGAGGATAGATACGCAGTATTTT.

The chain joins TRBV2 to TRBJ2-6; D is perhaps TRBD2 (5 bases). Germline V lookup: CDR1 SNHLY, CDR2 FYNNEI. The CDR3 length is 15 residues. V lost 6 bases to trimming and J lost 1 base, with 10 bases between them. CDR3 region: CASSDGLSGANVLTF. The DNA of the CDR3 is TGTGCCAGCAGCGACGGACTGTCTGGGGCCAACGTCCTGACTTTC.

The rearrangement uses TRBV5-1 and TRBJ2-7, with 7 nucleotides matching TRBD1. J was trimmed by 3 bases and V by 2 bases; bases with no gene match: 8. The CDR3 totals 15 residues. Germline V gene data show CDR1 as SGHRS and CDR2 as YFSETQ. This CDR3 reads CASSLSGTVDYEQYF. The CDR3 DNA is TGCGCCAGCAGCTTATCGGGGACAGTGGACTACGAGCAGTACTTC.

The V and J genes are TRBV11-2 and TRBJ1-2; D perhaps matches TRBD1 (6 bases). Trimming pared 0 bases from V and 5 bases from J, leaving 13 bases between. The CDR3 consists of 15 residues. The V gene's germline CDR1 is SGHAT and CDR2 FQNNGV. This chain's CDR3 is CASSLDVGTLYGYTF. The CDR3 nucleotides read TGTGCCAGCAGCTTAGATGTCGGGACACTATATGGCTACACCTTC. The complete variable domain, with remaining parts taken from reference TRBV11-2 and TRBJ1-2, reads EAGVAQSPRYKIIEKRQSVAFWCNPISGHATLYWYQQILGQGPKLLIQFQNNGVVDDSQLPKDRFSAERLKGVDSTLKIQPAKLEDSAVYLCASSLDVGTLYGYTFGSGTRLTVV.

Of note for this clone: Different DNA sequences within this sample yield the same CDR3. The chain employs TRBV29-1 and TRBJ1-4; D remains unclear. This CDR3 spans 14 amino acids. The germline gives CDR1 SQVTM, CDR2 ANQGSEA. V was pared by 6 bases and J by 4 bases, with 15 bases between. The CDR3 DNA follows: TGCAGCGTACTGGGTGCTCGAGGTAATGAAAAACTGTTTTTT. This translates into CSVLGARGNEKLFF.

The rearrangement joins TRBV19 to TRBJ1-6; a weak D match, TRBD1 (6 bases). CDR1 is LNHDA and CDR2 is SQIVND in the germline V gene (reference sequence). There are 14 residues in the CDR3. V shed 8 bases and J shed 7 bases, with 15 bases lying between them. CDR3: CASEKGRGNSPLHF. CDR3 nucleotide sequence: TGTGCCAGTGAAAAGGGGAGGGGGAATTCACCCCTCCACTTT.

The chain carries TRBV19 and TRBJ1-2; maybe TRBD1 (6 bases). The V gene's germline CDR1 is LNHDA and CDR2 SQIVND (reference sequence). V was clipped by 5 bases and J by 3 bases, with 16 bases between them. CDR3 length equals 15 residues. CDR3 sequence: CASSLGGGLDYGYTF. DNA for the CDR3: TGTGCCAGTAGTTTGGGTGGGGGCCTCGACTATGGCTACACCTTC. The entire variable domain, with the rest obtained from reference TRBV19 and TRBJ1-2, is as follows: DGGITQSPKYLFRKEGQNVTLSCEQNLNHDAMYWYRQDPGQGLRLIYYSQIVNDFQKGDIAEGYSVSREKKESFPLTVTSAQKNPTAFYLCASSLGGGLDYGYTFGSGTRLTVV.

CDR3 sequence (DNA): TGTGCCAGCAGCTTAGGGCAGTCGTGGGATACGCAGTATTTT. Its translation is CASSLGQSWDTQYF. V usage is TRBV7-9 and J usage is TRBJ2-3; D is unresolved. CDR1 is SEHNR and CDR2 is FQNEAQ in the germline V gene (reference sequence). CDR3 length: 14 amino acids. V was cut by 1 base and J by 6 bases, with 11 bases left in between.

The rearrangement links TRBV30 to TRBJ1-2; D is perhaps TRBD1 (6 bases). CDR1 and CDR2 (germline): GTSNPN, SVGIG (reference sequence). Trimming took off 8 bases at V and 8 bases at J, with 15 bases between the two ends. This CDR3 is built from 11 residues. The CDR3 DNA sequence: TGTGCCCGCGACCATGGGGGCGGCTACACCTTC. This gives the protein CARDHGGGYTF. Looking up the rest from reference TRBV30 and TRBJ1-2 gives the full variable domain: SQTIHQWPATLVQPVGSPLSLECTVEGTSNPNLYWYRQAAGRGLQLLFYSVGIGQISSEVPQNLSASRPQDRQFILSSKKLLLSDSGFYLCARDHGGGYTFGSGTRLTVV.

The chain uses TRBV7-2 and TRBJ2-1, with unresolved D. V lost 4 bases and J 6 bases, leaving 13 bases between the germline ends. The germline CDR1 and CDR2 sequences are SGHTA and FQGNSA. The CDR3 runs 14 residues. The CDR3 bases are TGTGCCAGCAGCTCCATGCAAGCTAGCAATGAGCAGTTCTTC. This translates into CASSSMQASNEQFF.

This clone was observed a single time. The chain is built from TRBV6-6 and TRBJ2-5; D gene uncertain. The CDR3 extends over 11 amino acids. From germline, CDR1 is MNHNY and CDR2 SVGAGI (reference sequence). Trimming removed 5 bases at V and 5 bases at J, with 6 bases between. CDR3 in amino acids: CASSPGETQYF. In DNA form, the CDR3 reads TGTGCCAGCAGTCCCGGGGAGACCCAGTACTTC.

This clone appeared a few times. V usage is TRBV7-2 and J usage is TRBJ1-5; TRBD1 might be the D (6 bases). The V and J ends lost 1 base and 2 bases respectively, with 15 bases between them. CDR1 is SGHTA and CDR2 is FQGNSA in the germline V gene. This CDR3 is 17 amino acids long. In nucleotides, the CDR3 is TGTGCCAGCAGCTTAGTTGCGGGCAGGGGACGCAATCAGCCCCAGCATTTT. It yields the protein CASSLVAGRGRNQPQHF.

The CDR3: CAWSPDRVNQPQHF. The CDR3 nucleotides read TGTGCCTGGAGTCCGGACAGGGTAAATCAGCCCCAGCATTTT. The chain employs TRBV30 and TRBJ1-5; 8 positions agree with TRBD1. The CDR3 has 14 amino acids. The J segment lost 4 bases and the V segment lost 2 bases, leaving 4 bases of the junction unmatched. Germline V gene sequence: CDR1 GTSNPN, CDR2 SVGIG (reference sequence).